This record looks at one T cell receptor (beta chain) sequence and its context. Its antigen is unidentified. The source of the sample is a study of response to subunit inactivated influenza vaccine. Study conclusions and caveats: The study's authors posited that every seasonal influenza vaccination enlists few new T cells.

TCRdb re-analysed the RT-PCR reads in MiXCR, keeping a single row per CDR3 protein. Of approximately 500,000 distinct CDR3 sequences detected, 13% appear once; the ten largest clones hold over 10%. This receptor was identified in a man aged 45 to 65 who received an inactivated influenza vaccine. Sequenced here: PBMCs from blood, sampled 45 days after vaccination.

The CDR3, as DNA: TGTGCCAGCAGCGCCGGGATCTACTCCTATAATTCACCCCTCCACTTT. Translation: CASSAGIYSYNSPLHF. The chain combines TRBV11-2 with TRBJ1-6; D is undetermined. Deletions cut 5 bases from V and 0 bases from J, with 11 bases between. The CDR3 has 16 residues. Per germline, CDR1 SGHAT and CDR2 FQNNGV.